This TCR beta chain is from a study of shared clonotypes between healthy human individuals (dated by TCRdb to the early 2020s). Regarding the complete study: The cohort included three men and a couple of women between 18 and 49 years of age. For each donor, CD4 naive and CD4 memory were each run on three plates, CD8 naive on two plates, and CD8 memory on one plate. The study deeply sequenced blood TCR repertoires of about 5 healthy adults to estimate repertoire size and the extent of clonotype sharing between individuals. Different laboratories and diverse techniques were used to prepare libraries and sequence TCR repertoires, to increase sequencing depth and limit assay-specific biases. Per donor, leukapheresis produced somewhere between about 0.94 and 8.9 billion PBMCs. Results the study describes overall, beyond this receptor: Rarefaction of sorted-subset datasets indicated incomplete sequencing despite the large sequencing depth. Clonotypes shared by all four sorted-subset donors showed higher generation probabilities than non-shared clonotypes. Estimated clonotype richness was generally larger for naive than for memory subsets. Sharing across several donors was observed for roughly 5.4% of naive CD4, 3% to 4% of naive CD8, 2% to 2.5% of memory CD4, and about 0.39% of memory CD8 clonotypes. Only blood was sampled, and tissue TCR repertoires likely differ from those in blood. Pairwise subsampling led to the expectation that sequencing depth would affect the degree of clonotype sharing among donors. The genetic and exposure-history diversity represented was limited by the small number of donors.

The donors were healthy, HIV-negative adults who had no recently reported acute infections or vaccinations. All donors were Caucasian adults living in Nashville, Tennessee, USA. CD4+ T cells were enriched by magnetic negative selection, after which naive cells were positively selected on CD45RA and the negative fraction was taken as the memory subset. After blood collection by leukapheresis, PBMCs were isolated using Ficoll-Histopaque density gradient centrifugation and then cryopreserved in the vapor phase of liquid nitrogen. Analytical flow cytometry was used to check the purity and quantity of every magnetically sorted T cell population. From each sorted fraction, genomic DNA was isolated and quantified by UV absorbance on a Nanodrop 2000c. Using the deep immunoSEQ assay, multiplex PCR amplified TCR CDR3 regions from genomic DNA. Extracted genomic DNA from each cell subset was spread evenly across all wells of several immunoSEQ 96-well plates, with each plate serving as a replicate. For sorted subsets, each replicate PCR was loaded with around 220 ng genomic DNA, equivalent to some 27,000 T cell genomes. Purified libraries were measured with a Qubit 3.0 fluorometer, size-checked on a Bioanalyzer 2100, and measured again with the KAPA Library Quantification kit. A separate single-read 150-cycle Illumina NextSeq 550 flow cell was used to sequence each immunoSEQ 96-well plate. Per the source publication's procedure: Because only junctional sequences without quality scores were contained in the immunoSEQ output, filtering matching that applied to full-length reads could not be performed. Sequences were annotated with PyIR, a Python wrapper for IgBLAST v1.9, and V/J genes and CDR3 were assigned using IMGT germline references. Reads were filtered out if the reads had weak V/J assignments (E-value above 1e-6), no CDR3, stop codons, out-of-frame junctions, or ambiguous translated residues. V3J clonotypes were defined as sequences sharing an identical inferred V gene, J gene, and CDR3 amino acid sequence. Percentage overlap between repertoires was calculated by dividing the number of shared unique clonotypes by the size of the smaller repertoire. Three approaches were used to assess repertoire richness: RTK rarefaction, the Chao1 estimator, and Recon v2.1 estimates of unobserved clonotypes. Generation probabilities were computed with OLGA for all TCRbeta clonotypes obtained by the gDNA method from four donors. TCRdb limited this immuneACCESS table to in-frame rearrangements with V and J called. A share of clones is missing; checked studies link under half to unresolved V genes, and the rest is unexplained. D and trimming were read from the DNA, whereas the V and J calls and clone size are those reported in that table. The sample table records approximately 1,500,000 clones; 98% of these occur just once. The biggest ten clones account for around 0.47% of the sample.

Details on this clone: The target of this receptor is not known. The input lacks base qualities; no much larger clone sits a single base away.

As encoded in the germline V gene, CDR1 is SGHRS while CDR2 is YFSETQ. The cysteine opens and the phenylalanine closes a CDR3 of 16 amino acids. Left in the record is the CDR3 DNA by itself, 48 bases read in frame from the first base. After removal of 7 bases from V and 1 base from J, the junction retains 9 bases not matched to a gene. The sequence was obtained from a man aged 25 to 45 in good health. The chain couples TRBV5-1 to TRBJ2-3; TRBD2 agrees with 10 junctional bases. Sequenced material: naive CD4+ T cells sorted from blood. This specimen's cell subset or site label, interpreted: CD45RA+ positively selected. Here is the DNA: TGCGCCAGCCATAGTCTAGGGACTAGCGGCACAGATACGCAGTATTTT. It translates to CASHSLGTSGTDTQYF.